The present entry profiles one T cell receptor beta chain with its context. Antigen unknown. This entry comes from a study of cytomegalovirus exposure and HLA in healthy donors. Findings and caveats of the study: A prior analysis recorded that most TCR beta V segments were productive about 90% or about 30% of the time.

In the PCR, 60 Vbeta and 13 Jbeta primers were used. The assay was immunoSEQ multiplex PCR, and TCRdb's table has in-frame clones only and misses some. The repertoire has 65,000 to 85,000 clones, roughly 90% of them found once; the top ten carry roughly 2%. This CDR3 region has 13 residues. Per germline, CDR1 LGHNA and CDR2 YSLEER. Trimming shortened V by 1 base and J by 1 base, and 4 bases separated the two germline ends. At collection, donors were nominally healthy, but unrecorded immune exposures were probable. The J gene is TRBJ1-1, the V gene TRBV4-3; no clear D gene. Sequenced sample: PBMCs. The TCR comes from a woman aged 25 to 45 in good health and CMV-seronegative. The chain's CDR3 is CASSQAGNTEAFF. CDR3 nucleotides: TGCGCCAGCAGCCAAGCAGGGAACACTGAAGCTTTCTTT.